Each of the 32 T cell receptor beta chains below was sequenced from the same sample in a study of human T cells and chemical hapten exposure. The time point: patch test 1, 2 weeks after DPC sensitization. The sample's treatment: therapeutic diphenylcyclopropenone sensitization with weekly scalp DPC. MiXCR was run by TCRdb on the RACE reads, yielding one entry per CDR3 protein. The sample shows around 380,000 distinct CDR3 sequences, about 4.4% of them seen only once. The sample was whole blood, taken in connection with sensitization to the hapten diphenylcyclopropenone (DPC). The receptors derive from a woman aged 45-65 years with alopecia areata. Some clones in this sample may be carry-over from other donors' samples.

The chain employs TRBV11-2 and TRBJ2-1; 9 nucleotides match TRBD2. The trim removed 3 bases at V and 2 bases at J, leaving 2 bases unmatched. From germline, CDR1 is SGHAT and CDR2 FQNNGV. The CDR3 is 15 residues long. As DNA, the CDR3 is TGTGCCAGCAGCTTTAGCGGGGGTACCTACAATGAGCAGTTCTTC. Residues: CASSFSGGTYNEQFF.

The CDR3 loop is CAISGTGGSGANVLTF. CDR3 in DNA: TGTGCCATCTCCGGGACAGGGGGCTCTGGGGCCAACGTCCTGACTTTC. This chain uses TRBV2 with TRBJ2-6, with TRBD1 identical over 11 bases. The CDR3 is 16 amino acids. Trimming removed 10 bases from V and 0 bases from J; junction bases left unmatched: 5. Germline V gene sequence: CDR1 SNHLY, CDR2 FYNNEI. The variable domain in full, completed from reference TRBV2 and TRBJ2-6, reads EPEVTQTPSHQVTQMGQEVILRCVPISNHLYFYWYRQILGQKVEFLVSFYNNEISEKSEIFDDQFSVERPDGSNFTLKIRSTKLEDSAMYFCAISGTGGSGANVLTFGAGSRLTVL.

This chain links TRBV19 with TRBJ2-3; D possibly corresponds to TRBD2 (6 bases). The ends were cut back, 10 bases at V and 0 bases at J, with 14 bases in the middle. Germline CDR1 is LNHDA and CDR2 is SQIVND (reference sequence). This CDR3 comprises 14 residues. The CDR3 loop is CATRRETSTDTQYF. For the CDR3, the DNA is TGTGCCACTAGGAGGGAGACTAGCACAGATACGCAGTATTTT.

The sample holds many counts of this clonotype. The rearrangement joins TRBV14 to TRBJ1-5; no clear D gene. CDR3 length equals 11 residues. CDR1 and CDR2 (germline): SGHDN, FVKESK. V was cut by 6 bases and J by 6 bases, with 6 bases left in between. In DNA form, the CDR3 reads TGTGCCAGCAGTCCTAGTCAGCCCCAGCATTTT. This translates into CASSPSQPQHF.

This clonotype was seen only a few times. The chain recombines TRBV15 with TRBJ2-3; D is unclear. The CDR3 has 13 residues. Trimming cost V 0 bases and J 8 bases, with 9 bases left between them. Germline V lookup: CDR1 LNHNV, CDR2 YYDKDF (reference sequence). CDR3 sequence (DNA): TGTGCCACCAGCAGAGATCCAGCTTTTACGCAGTATTTT. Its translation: CATSRDPAFTQYF. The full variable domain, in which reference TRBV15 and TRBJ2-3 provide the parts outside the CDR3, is DAMVIQNPRYQVTQFGKPVTLSCSQTLNHNVMYWYQQKSSQAPKLLFHYYDKDFNNEADTPDNFQSRRPNTSFCFLDIRSPGLGDTAMYLCATSRDPAFTQYFGPGTRLTVL.

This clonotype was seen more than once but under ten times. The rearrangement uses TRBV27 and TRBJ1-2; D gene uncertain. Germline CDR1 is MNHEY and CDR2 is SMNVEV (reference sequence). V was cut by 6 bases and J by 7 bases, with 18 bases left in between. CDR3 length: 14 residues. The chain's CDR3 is CASRQSGVPSGYTF. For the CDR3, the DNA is TGTGCCAGCAGACAGTCAGGCGTCCCCAGTGGCTACACCTTC.

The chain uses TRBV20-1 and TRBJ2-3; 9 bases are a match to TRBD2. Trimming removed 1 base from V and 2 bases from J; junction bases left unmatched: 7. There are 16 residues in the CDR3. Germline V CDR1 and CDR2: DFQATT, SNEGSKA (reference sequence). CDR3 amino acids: CSARAWGGRATDTQYF. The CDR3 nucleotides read TGCAGTGCTAGAGCCTGGGGCGGGAGGGCCACAGATACGCAGTATTTT.

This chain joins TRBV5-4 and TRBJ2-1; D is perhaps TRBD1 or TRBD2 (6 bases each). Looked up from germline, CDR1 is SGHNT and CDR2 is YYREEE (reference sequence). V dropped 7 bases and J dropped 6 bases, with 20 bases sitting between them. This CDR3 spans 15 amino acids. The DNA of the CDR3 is TGTGCCAGCGGGGCCGGGGGCCAAGGTTCCAATGAGCAGTTCTTC. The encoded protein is CASGAGGQGSNEQFF.

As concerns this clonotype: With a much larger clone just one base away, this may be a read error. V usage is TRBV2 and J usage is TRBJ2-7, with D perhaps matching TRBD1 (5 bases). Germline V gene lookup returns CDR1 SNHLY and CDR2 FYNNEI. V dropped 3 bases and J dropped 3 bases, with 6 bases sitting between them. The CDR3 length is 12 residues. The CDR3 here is CASSDRDYEQYF. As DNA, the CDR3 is TGTGCCAGCAGTGACAGGGACTACGAGCAGTACTTC. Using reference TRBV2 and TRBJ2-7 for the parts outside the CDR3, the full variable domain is EPEVTQTPSHQVTQMGQEVILRCVPISNHLYFYWYRQILGQKVEFLVSFYNNEISEKSEIFDDQFSVERPDGSNFTLKIRSTKLEDSAMYFCASSDRDYEQYFGPGTRLTVT.

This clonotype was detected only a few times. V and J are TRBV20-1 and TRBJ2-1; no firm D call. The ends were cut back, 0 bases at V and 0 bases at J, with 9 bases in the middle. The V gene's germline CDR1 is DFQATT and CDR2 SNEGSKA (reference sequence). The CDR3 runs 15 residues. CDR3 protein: CSARDLVSSYNEQFF. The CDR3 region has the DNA TGCAGTGCTAGAGATCTAGTAAGCTCCTACAATGAGCAGTTCTTC.

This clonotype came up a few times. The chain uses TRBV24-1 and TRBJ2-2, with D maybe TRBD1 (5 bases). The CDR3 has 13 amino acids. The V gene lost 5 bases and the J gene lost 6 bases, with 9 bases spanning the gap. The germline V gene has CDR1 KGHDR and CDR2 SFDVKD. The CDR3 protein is CATSARGAGELFF. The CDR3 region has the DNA TGTGCCACCAGTGCAAGGGGCGCCGGGGAGCTGTTTTTT.

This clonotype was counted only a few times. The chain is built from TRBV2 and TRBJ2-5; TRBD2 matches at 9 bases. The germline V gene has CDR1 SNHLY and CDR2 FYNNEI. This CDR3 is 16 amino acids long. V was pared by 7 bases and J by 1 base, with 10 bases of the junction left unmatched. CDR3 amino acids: CASTEGLAGPQETQYF. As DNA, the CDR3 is TGTGCCAGCACCGAGGGGCTAGCGGGGCCCCAAGAGACCCAGTACTTC.

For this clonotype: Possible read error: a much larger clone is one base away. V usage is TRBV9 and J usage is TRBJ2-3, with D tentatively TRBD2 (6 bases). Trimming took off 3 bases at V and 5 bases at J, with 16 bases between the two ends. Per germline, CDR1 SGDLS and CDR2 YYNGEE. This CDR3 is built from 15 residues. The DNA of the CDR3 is TGTGCCAGCAGCGGAGGACTACGATCCCTAGATACGCAGTATTTT. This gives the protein CASSGGLRSLDTQYF.

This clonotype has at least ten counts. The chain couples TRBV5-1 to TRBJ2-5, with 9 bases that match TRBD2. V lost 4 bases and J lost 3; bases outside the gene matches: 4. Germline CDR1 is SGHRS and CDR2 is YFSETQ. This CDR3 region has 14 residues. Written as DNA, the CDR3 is TGCGCCAGCAGCGTGGGACTAGCAGAAGAGACCCAGTACTTC. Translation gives CASSVGLAEETQYF.

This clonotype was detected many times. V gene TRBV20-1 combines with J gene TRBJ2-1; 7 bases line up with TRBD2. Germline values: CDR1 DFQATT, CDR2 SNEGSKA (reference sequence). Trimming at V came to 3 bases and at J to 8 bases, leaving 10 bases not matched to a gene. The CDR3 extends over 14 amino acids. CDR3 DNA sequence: TGCAGTGCTAGTGTCGGGGGGATAGGGGATGAGCAGTTCTTC. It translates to CSASVGGIGDEQFF.

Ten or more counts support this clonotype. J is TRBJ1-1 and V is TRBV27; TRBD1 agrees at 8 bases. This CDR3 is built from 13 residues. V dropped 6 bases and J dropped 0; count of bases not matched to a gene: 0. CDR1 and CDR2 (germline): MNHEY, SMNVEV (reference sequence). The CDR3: CASRGQVNTEAFF. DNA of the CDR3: TGTGCCAGCAGGGGACAGGTGAACACTGAAGCTTTCTTT.

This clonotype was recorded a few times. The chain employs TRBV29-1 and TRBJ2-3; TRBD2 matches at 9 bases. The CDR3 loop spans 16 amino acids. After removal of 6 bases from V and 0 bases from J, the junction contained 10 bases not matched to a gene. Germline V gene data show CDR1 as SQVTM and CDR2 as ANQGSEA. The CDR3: CSVGLANAPSTDTQYF. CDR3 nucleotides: TGCAGCGTCGGACTAGCGAACGCTCCTAGCACAGATACGCAGTATTTT.

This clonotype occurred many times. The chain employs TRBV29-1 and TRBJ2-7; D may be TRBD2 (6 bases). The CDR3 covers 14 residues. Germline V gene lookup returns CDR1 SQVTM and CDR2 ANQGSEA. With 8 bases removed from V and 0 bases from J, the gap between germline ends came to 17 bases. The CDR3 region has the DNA TGCAGCCCCGGAGGCGGGAAGAGCTCCTACGAGCAGTACTTC. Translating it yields CSPGGGKSSYEQYF.

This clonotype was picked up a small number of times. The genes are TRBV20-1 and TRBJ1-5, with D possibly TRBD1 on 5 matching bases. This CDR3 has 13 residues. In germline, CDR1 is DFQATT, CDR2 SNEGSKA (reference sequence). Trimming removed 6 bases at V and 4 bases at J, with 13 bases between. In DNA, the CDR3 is TGCAGTGCCCGATGGGGGTTTAATCAGCCCCAGCATTTT. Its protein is CSARWGFNQPQHF.

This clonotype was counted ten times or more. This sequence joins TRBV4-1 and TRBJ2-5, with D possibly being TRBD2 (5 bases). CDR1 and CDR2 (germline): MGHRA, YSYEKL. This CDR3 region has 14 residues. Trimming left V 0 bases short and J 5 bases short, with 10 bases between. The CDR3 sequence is CASSQDRTFETQYF. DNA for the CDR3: TGCGCCAGCAGCCAAGATCGGACTTTCGAGACCCAGTACTTC.

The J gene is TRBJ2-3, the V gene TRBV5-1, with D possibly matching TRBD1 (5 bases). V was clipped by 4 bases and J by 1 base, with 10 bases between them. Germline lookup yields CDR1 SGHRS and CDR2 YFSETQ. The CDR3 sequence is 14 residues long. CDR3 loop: CASSEATGTDTQYF. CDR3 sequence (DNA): TGCGCCAGCAGCGAGGCGACAGGCACAGATACGCAGTATTTT.

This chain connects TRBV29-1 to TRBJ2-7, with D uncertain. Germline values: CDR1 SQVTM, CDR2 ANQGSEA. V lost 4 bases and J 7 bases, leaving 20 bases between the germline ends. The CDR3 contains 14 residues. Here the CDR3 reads CSVAGQAIVGEQYF. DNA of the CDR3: TGCAGCGTTGCTGGGCAGGCCATCGTGGGGGAGCAGTACTTC.

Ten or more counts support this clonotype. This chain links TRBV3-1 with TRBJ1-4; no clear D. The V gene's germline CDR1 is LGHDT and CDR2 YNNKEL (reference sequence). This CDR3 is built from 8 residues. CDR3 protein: CGGEKLFF. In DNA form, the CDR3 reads TGTGGTGGTGAAAAACTGTTTTTT.

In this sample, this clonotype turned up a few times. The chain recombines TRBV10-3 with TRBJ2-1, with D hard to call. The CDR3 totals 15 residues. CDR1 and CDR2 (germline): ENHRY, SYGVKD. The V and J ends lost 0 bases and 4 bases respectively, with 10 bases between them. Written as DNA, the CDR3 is TGTGCCATCAGTGAGTCGTCACAAAGATACAATGAGCAGTTCTTC. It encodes CAISESSQRYNEQFF.

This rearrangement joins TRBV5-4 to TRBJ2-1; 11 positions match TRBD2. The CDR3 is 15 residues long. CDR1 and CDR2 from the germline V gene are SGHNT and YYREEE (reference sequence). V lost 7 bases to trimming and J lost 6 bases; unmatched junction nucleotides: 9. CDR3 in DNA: TGTGCCAGCGCGATCGGGGGACTAGCGGCCAATGAGCAGTTCTTC. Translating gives CASAIGGLAANEQFF. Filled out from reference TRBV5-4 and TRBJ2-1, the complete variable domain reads ETGVTQSPTHLIKTRGQQVTLRCSSQSGHNTVSWYQQALGQGPQFIFQYYREEENGRGNFPPRFSGLQFPNYSSELNVNALELDDSALYLCASAIGGLAANEQFFGPGTRLTVL.

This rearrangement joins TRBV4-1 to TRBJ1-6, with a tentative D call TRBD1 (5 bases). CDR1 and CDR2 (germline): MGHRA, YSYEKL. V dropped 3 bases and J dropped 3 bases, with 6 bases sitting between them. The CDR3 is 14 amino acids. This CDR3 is CASSHDSYNSPLHF. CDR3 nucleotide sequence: TGCGCCAGCAGCCACGACAGCTATAATTCACCCCTCCACTTT.

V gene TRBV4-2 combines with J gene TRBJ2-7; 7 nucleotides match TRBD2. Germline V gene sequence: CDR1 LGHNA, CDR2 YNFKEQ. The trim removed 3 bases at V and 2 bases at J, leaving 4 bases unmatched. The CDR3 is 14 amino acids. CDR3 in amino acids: CASSQALAAYEQYF. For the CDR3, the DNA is TGTGCCAGCAGCCAGGCTCTAGCGGCCTACGAGCAGTACTTC.

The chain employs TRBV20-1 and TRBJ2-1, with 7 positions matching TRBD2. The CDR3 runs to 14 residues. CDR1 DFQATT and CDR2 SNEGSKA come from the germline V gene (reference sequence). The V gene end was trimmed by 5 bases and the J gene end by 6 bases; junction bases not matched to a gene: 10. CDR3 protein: CSAPNGWEGNEQFF. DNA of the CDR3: TGCAGTGCTCCCAATGGCTGGGAGGGCAATGAGCAGTTCTTC.

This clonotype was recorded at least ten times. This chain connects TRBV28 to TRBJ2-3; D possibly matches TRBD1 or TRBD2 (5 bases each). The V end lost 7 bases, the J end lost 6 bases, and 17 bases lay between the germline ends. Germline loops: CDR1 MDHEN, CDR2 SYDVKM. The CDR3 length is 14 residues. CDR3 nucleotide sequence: TGTGCCAGCACCCCAGGCGTGGGGGACGATACGCAGTATTTT. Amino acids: CASTPGVGDDTQYF.

CDR3 coding DNA: TGTGCCAGCAGCTCCCGCGGGGGGCCTCTCTATGGCTACACCTTC. Its protein is CASSSRGGPLYGYTF. The chain joins TRBV7-2 to TRBJ1-2, with D possibly being TRBD1 (6 bases). V was clipped by 4 bases and J by 4 bases, with 16 bases between them. Germline V lookup: CDR1 SGHTA, CDR2 FQGNSA. This CDR3 spans 15 amino acids. Complete variable domain (other parts from reference TRBV7-2 and TRBJ1-2): GAGVSQSPSNKVTEKGKDVELRCDPISGHTALYWYRQSLGQGLEFLIYFQGNSAPDKSGLPSDRFSAERTGGSVSTLTIQRTQQEDSAVYLCASSSRGGPLYGYTFGSGTRLTVV.

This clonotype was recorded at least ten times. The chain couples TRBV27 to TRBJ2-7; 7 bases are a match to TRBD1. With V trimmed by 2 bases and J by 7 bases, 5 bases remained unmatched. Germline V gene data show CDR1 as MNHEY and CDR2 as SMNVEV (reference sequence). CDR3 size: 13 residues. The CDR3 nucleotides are TGTGCCAGCAGTTTAGGACAGGCCAGGGAGCAGTACTTC. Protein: CASSLGQAREQYF.

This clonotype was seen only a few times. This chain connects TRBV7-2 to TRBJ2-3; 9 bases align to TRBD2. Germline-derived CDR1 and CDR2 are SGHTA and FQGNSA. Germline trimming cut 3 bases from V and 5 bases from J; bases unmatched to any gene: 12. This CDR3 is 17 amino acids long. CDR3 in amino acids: CASSFSLAGSWVDTQYF. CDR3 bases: TGTGCCAGCAGCTTCTCACTAGCGGGTTCGTGGGTAGATACGCAGTATTTT.